This TCR beta chain was retrieved from a study of beta chain features in type 1 diabetes. Study outcomes and limitations: Shorter TCRB CDR3s, moderately but significantly so, were found in Type 1 diabetes patients in all four CD4+ subsets. Amplification by PCR could prefer shorter templates, with the same effect in patients and controls.

This clone showed up just a few times. The antigen is unknown. Expressed TCRB transcripts got sequenced, as all isolated RNA was reverse transcribed. The protocol was immunoSEQ multiplex PCR, while the TCRdb copy is restricted to in-frame clones and leaves out a portion. The sample includes about 370,000 clones, 9.6% of them seen just once. Deletions cut 5 bases from V and 1 base from J, with 11 bases between. The CDR3 totals 15 residues. The germline gives CDR1 SGHAT, CDR2 FQNNGV. The chain employs TRBV11-2 and TRBJ2-2; D gene unclear. Sequences were obtained from central memory CD4+ T cells from blood. This sequence was found in a man under 40 with type 1 diabetes. The CDR3 loop reads CASSDKSGNTGELFF. The CDR3 bases are TGTGCCAGCAGCGATAAAAGTGGGAACACCGGGGAGCTGTTTTTT.